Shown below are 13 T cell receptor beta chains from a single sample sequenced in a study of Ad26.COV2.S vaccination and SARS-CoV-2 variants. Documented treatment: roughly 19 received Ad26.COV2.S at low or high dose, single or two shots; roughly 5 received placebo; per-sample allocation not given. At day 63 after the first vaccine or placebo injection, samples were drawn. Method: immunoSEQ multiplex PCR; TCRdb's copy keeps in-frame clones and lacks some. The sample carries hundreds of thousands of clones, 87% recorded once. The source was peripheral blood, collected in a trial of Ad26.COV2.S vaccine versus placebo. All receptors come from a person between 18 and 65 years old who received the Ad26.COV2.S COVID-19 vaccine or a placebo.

The CDR3 loop is CASSPGQGIEAFF. Written as DNA, the CDR3 is TGTGCCAGCAGTCCTGGACAGGGGATTGAAGCTTTCTTT. The chain couples TRBV12-3 or TRBV12-4 to TRBJ1-1; TRBD1 matches 9 bases. Unmatched junction bases numbered 5, after V lost 5 bases and J lost 7 bases. The CDR3 loop spans 13 amino acids.

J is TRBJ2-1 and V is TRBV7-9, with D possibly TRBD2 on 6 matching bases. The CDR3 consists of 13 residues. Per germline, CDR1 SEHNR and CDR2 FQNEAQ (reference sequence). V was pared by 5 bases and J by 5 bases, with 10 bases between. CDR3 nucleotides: TGTGCCAGCAGCAACGGGAGAGACAATGAGCAGTTCTTC. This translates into CASSNGRDNEQFF.

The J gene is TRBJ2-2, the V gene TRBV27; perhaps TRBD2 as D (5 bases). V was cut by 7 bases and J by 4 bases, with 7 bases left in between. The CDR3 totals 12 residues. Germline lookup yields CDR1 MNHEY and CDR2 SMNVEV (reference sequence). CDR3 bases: TGTGCCAGCACTCGGGGCACCGGGGAGCTGTTTTTT. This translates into CASTRGTGELFF.

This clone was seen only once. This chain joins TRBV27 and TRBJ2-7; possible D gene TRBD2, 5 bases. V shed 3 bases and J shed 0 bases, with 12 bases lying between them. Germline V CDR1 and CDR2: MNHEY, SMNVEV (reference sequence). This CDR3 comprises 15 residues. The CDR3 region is CASSFLLASSYEQYF. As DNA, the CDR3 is TGTGCCAGCAGTTTCCTCTTAGCGAGCTCCTACGAGCAGTACTTC.

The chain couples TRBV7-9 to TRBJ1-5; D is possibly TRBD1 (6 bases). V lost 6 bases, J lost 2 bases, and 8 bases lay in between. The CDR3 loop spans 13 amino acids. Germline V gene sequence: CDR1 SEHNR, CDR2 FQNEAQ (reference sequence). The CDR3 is CASRGAGNQPQHF. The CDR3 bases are TGTGCCAGCAGGGGGGCAGGCAATCAGCCCCAGCATTTT.

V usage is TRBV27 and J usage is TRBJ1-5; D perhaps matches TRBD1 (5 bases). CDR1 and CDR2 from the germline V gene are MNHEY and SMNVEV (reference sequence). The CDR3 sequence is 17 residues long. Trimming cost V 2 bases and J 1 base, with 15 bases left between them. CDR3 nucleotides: TGTGCCAGCAGTTTAAGGAGAGGGGTAGGGAGCAATCAGCCCCAGCATTTT. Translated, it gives CASSLRRGVGSNQPQHF.

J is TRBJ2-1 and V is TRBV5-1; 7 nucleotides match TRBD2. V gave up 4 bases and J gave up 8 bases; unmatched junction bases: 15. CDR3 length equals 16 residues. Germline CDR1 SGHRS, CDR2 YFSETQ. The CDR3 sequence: CASSRNQGGSLHEQFF. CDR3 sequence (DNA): TGCGCCAGCAGCAGGAATCAGGGAGGGTCCTTACATGAGCAGTTCTTC.

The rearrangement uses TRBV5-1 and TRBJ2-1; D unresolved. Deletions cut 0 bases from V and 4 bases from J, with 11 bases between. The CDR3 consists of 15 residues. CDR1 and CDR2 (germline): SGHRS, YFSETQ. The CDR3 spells CASSLGPEGYNEQFF. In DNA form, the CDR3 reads TGCGCCAGCAGCTTGGGGCCCGAAGGGTACAATGAGCAGTTCTTC. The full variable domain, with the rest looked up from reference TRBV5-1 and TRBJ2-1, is KAGVTQTPRYLIKTRGQQVTLSCSPISGHRSVSWYQQTPGQGLQFLFEYFSETQRNKGNFPGRFSGRQFSNSRSEMNVSTLELGDSALYLCASSLGPEGYNEQFFGPGTRLTVL.

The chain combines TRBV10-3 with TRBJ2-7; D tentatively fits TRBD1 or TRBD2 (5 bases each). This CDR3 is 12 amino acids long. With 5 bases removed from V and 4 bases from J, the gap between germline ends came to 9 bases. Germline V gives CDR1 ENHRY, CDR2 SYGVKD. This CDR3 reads CAISRGLYEQYF. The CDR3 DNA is TGTGCCATCAGTCGGGGCTTGTACGAGCAGTACTTC.

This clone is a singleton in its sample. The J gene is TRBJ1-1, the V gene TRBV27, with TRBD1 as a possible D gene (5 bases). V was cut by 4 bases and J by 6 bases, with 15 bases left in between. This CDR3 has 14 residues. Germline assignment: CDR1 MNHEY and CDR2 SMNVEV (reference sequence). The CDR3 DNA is TGTGCCAGCAGTTCTCCGGGACTTGGGTCTGAAGCTTTCTTT. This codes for CASSSPGLGSEAFF.

The CDR3 sequence is CASSFLDRGANVLTF. CDR3 bases: TGTGCCAGCAGCTTTCTGGATCGCGGGGCCAACGTCCTGACTTTC. The V gene is TRBV7-6, the J gene TRBJ2-6; D gene uncertain. Germline assignment: CDR1 SGHVS and CDR2 FNYEAQ. Trimming removed 3 bases at V and 4 bases at J, with 10 bases between. This CDR3 has 15 residues.

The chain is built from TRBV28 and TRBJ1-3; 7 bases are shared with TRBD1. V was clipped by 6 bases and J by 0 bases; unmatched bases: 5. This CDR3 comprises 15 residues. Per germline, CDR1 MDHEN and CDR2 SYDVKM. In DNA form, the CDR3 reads TGTGCCAGCAGCTCGGGACAGCCCTCTGGAAACACCATATATTTT. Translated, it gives CASSSGQPSGNTIYF.

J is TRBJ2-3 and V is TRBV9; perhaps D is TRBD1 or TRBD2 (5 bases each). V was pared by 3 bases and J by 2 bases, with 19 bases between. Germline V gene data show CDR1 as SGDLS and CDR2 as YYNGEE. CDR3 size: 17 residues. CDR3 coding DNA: TGTGCCAGCAGCGCCCCCGCACGGGGCCGACTCACAGATACGCAGTATTTT. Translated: CASSAPARGRLTDTQYF.